This TCR beta chain is from a study of blood T cells in healthy people across ages. Study-wide context: In model experiments, template switching was able to capture about one barcoded beta molecule for every two T cells that were present. General study points: Roughly linear age-related decline in beta diversity appeared, significant by age about 40.

Next came a second PCR, run for about 6 to 11 cycles, which used a sample-barcoded 5' primer along with a J-beta primer mix. Sequencing recovered at least 2.5 million CDR3-containing paired-end reads from each sample. One entry per CDR3 protein, called by TCRdb with MiXCR from the 5' RACE reads. The repertoire includes hundreds of thousands of distinct CDR3 sequences, approximately 21% of them detected once, and 3% to 4% sits in the top ten. Germline V gene sequence: CDR1 DFQATT, CDR2 SNEGSKA (reference sequence). V was pared by 4 bases and J by 1 base, with 15 bases between. CDR3 length: 15 residues. The sample holds many counts of this clonotype. Its target is unknown.

The sample was blood. The chain is built from TRBV20-1 and TRBJ2-3; D remains ambiguous. The source of this sequence is a man between 65 and 85 years old in good health. DNA for the CDR3: TGCAGTGCTACAAGACCTAACCCGGGCACAGATACGCAGTATTTT. Its protein is CSATRPNPGTDTQYF.